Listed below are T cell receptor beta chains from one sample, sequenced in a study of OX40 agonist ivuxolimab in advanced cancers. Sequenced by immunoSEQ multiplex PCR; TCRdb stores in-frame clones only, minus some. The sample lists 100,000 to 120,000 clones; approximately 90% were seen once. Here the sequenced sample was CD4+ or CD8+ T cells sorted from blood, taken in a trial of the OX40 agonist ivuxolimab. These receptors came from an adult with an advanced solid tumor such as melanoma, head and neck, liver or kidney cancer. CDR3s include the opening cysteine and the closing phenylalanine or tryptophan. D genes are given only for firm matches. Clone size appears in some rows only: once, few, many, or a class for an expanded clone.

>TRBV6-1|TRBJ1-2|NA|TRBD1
TGTGCCAGCAGTGAGGGACAGGGGGTCTATGGCTACACCTTC
CASSEGQGVYGYTF
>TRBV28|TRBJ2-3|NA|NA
TGTGCCAGCACCCTGGGGGGGGGCTGGGGCACAGATACGCAGTATTTT
CASTLGGGWGTDTQYF
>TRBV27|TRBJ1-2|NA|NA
TGTGCCAGCAGTTACCAGAGGGGGTATGGCTACACCTTC
CASSYQRGYGYTF
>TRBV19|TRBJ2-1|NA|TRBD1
TGTGCCAGTAGTTCAAGGACAGGGAGTGGGGCCTACAATGAGCAGTTCTTC
CASSSRTGSGAYNEQFF
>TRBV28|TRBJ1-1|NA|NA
TGTGCCAGCAGTTTAGGTAACAGTCTAGCTGAAGCTTTCTTT
CASSLGNSLAEAFF
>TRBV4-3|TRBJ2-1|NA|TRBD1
TGCGCCAGCAGCGCGGCTAGACAGGGGGATGAGCAGTTCTTC
CASSAARQGDEQFF
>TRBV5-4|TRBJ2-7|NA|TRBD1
TGTGCCAGTAGCTTGACGGACAGGGGGCTTTACGAGCAGTACTTC
CASSLTDRGLYEQYF
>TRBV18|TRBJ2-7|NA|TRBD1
TGTGCCAGCTCACCACCGAAAGGACAGGGACCCTACGAGCAGTACTTC
CASSPPKGQGPYEQYF
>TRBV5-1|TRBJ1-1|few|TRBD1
TGCGCCAGCAGCTGGGACGGGACAGCCAAACCTGAAGCTTTCTTT
CASSWDGTAKPEAFF
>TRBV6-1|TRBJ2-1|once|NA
TGTGCCAGCAGTTTCTCCATTTACAATGAGCAGTTCTTC
CASSFSIYNEQFF
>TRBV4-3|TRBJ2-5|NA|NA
TGCGCCAGCAGCCGGGATCTCCAAGAGACCCAGTACTTC
CASSRDLQETQYF
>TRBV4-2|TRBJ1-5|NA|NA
TGTGCCAGCAGCCGGGACGGACAGTTTAATCAGCCCCAGCATTTT
CASSRDGQFNQPQHF
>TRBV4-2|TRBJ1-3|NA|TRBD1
TGTGCCAGCAGCCAAGATCAAGGGGGCTCCATATATTTT
CASSQDQGGSIYF
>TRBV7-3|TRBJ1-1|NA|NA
TGTGCCAGCAGCTCTCAGGGGAACACTGAAGCTTTCTTT
CASSSQGNTEAFF
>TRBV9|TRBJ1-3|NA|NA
TGTGCCAGCAGCCTTCAGGGAGGGGGGTTCTCTGGAAACACCATATATTTT
CASSLQGGGFSGNTIYF
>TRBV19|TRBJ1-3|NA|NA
TGTGCCAGTAGTATGAGACAGGACTCTGGAAACACCATATATTTT
CASSMRQDSGNTIYF
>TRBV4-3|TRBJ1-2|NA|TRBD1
TGCGCCAGCAGCCAAGAGGGGACAGGGTCAAATGGCTACACCTTC
CASSQEGTGSNGYTF
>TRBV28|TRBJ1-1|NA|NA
TGTGCCAGCAGTTTTCGGTGGTCAGATGAAGCTTTCTTT
CASSFRWSDEAFF
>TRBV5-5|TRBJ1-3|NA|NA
TGTGCCAGCAGCTTGGTCGGAAACACCATATATTTT
CASSLVGNTIYF
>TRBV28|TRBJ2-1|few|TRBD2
TGTGCCATCGCGGGGAGGGTTAATGAGCAGTTCTTC
CAIAGRVNEQFF
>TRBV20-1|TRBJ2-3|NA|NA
TGCAGTGGCTCTGTTACAGATACGCAGTATTTT
CSGSVTDTQYF
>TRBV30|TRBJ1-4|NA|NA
TGTGCCTGGAGTGACATTTACGAACTTAATGAAAAACTGTTTTTT
CAWSDIYELNEKLFF
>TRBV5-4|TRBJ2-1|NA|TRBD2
TGTGCCAGCAGCCAAGAATCCAGCGGGGGGCCAGATACCAATGAGCAGTTCTTC
CASSQESSGGPDTNEQFF
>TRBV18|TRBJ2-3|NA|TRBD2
TGTGCCAGCTCACTTGGAGGGAGGGCTTATGCAGATACGCAGTATTTT
CASSLGGRAYADTQYF
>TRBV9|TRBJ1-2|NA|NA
TGTGCCAGCAGCGGAGTGGGTCACAATAACTATGGCTACACCTTC
CASSGVGHNNYGYTF
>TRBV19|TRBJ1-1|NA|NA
TGTGCCAGTAGTATAGGACGGACGAACACTGAAGCTTTCTTT
CASSIGRTNTEAFF
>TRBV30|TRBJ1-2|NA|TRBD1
TGTGCCTGGGATGACAGGGGTGTCTATGGCTACACCTTC
CAWDDRGVYGYTF
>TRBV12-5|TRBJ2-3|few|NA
TGTGCTAGTGGTTCCTGGACTTCGCTAGATACGCAGTATTTT
CASGSWTSLDTQYF
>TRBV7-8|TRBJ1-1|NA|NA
TGTGCCAGCAGCTTACAAAACACTGAAGCTTTCTTT
CASSLQNTEAFF
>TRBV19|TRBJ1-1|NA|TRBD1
TGTGCCAGTGGACAGGGGAATGTCTTTGGGGCTTTCTTT
CASGQGNVFGAFF
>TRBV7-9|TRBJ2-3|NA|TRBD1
TGTGCCAGCAGCTTAGACAGGGGCACGCAGTATTTT
CASSLDRGTQYF
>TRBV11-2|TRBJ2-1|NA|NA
TGTGCCAGCAGCCCCTCACCGACCTACAATGAGCAGTTCTTC
CASSPSPTYNEQFF
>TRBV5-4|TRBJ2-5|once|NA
TGTGCCAGCAGCTTGGGTCGTGGGGATCGAGAGACCCAGTACTTC
CASSLGRGDRETQYF
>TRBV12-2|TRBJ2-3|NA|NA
TGTGCAAGTCGCCGCTCAAACGACATGAGAGGACGAAGGCCTGGGACCACAGATACGCAGTATTTT
CASRRSNDMRGRRPGTTDTQYF
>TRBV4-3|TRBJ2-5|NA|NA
TGCGCCAGCAGCCAAGAGAGTTATGACGAAGAGACCCAGTACTTC
CASSQESYDEETQYF
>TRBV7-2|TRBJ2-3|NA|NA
TGTGCCAGCAGCCCTCAGACGGGGCCGGCCTATACGCAGTATTTT
CASSPQTGPAYTQYF
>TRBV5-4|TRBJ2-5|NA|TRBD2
TGTGCCAGCAGTGGACTAGCGGGAGATTGGCAAGAGACCCAGTACTTC
CASSGLAGDWQETQYF
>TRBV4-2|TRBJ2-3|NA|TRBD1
TGTGCCAGCAGCCAAGAGGGACAGGGCACAGATACGCAGTATTTT
CASSQEGQGTDTQYF
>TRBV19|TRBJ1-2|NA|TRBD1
TGTGCCAGTAGTGTCGGACAGGGACTAGAAGATGGCTACACCTTC
CASSVGQGLEDGYTF
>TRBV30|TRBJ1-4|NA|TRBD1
TGTGCCTGGAGTACCCGGACAGGGTTTAATGAAAAACTGTTTTTT
CAWSTRTGFNEKLFF
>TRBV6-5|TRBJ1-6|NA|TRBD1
TGTGCCAGCAGGGTCCACGGGACAGAAAATTCACCCCTCCACTTT
CASRVHGTENSPLHF
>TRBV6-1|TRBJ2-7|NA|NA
TGTGCCAGCAGAGAGTTCCAGCAGACGGGGTACGAGCAGTACTTC
CASREFQQTGYEQYF
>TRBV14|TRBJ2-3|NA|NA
TGTGCCAGCAGCCAGAAATGGGGTGACTACACAGATACGCAGTATTTT
CASSQKWGDYTDTQYF
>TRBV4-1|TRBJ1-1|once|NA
TGCGCCAGCAGCCAAGATAATCGCTTTGAAGCTTTCTTT
CASSQDNRFEAFF
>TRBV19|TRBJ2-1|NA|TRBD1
TGTGCCAGTGAGTCCGGGGACAGGGCTAGCGATGAGCAGTTCTTC
CASESGDRASDEQFF
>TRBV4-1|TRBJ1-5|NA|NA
TGCGCCAGCAGCCAAGATAGTGGAGGGCCCTATAGCAATCAGCCCCAGCATTTT
CASSQDSGGPYSNQPQHF
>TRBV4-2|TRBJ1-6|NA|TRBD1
TGTGCCAGCAGCCAGGACAGGACCGATAATTCACCCCTCCACTTT
CASSQDRTDNSPLHF